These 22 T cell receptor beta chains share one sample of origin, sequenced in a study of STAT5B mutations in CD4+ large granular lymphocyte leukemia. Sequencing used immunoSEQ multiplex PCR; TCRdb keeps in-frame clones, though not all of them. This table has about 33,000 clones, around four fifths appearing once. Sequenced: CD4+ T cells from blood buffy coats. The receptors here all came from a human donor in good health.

CDR3 DNA sequence: TGTGCCAGTAGTATACCGGGACTCCAAAACATTCAGTACTTC. Translating it yields CASSIPGLQNIQYF. V and J are TRBV19 and TRBJ2-4; D is possibly TRBD2 (6 bases). V was shortened by 2 bases and J by 5 bases, with 10 bases between the two germline ends. The CDR3 sequence is 14 residues long. CDR1 LNHDA and CDR2 SQIVND come from the germline V gene (reference sequence).

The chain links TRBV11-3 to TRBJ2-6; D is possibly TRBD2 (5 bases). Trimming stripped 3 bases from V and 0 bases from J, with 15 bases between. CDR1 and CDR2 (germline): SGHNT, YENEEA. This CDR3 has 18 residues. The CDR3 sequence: CASSFGLEVISGANVLTF. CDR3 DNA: TGTGCCAGCAGCTTTGGGCTGGAGGTTATCTCTGGGGCCAACGTCCTGACTTTC.

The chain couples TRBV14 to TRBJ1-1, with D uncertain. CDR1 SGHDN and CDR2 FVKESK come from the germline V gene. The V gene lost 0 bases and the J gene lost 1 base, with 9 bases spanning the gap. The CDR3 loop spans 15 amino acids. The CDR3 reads CASSQDLRGNTEAFF. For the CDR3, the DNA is TGTGCCAGCAGCCAAGATCTCCGAGGGAACACTGAAGCTTTCTTT.

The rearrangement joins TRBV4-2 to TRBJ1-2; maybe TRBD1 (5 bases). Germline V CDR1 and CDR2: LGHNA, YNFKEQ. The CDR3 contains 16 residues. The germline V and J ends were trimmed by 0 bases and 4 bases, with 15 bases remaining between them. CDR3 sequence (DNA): TGTGCCAGCAGCCAAGACGGGATTGGGACGGCCTATGGCTACACCTTC. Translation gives CASSQDGIGTAYGYTF.

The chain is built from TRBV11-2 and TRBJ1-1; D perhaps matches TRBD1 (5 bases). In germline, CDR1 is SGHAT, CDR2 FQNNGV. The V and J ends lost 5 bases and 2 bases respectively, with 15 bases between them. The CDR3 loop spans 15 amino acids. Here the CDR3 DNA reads TGTGCCAGCAGCCCCGGGACGGATCTAAACACTGAAGCTTTCTTT. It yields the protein CASSPGTDLNTEAFF.

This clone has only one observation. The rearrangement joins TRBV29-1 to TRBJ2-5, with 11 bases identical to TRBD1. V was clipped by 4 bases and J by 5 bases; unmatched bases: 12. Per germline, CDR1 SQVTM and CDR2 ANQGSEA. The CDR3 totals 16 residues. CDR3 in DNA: TGCAGCGTTGGTTCGGACAGGGGGCGCTCCACGGAGACCCAGTACTTC. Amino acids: CSVGSDRGRSTETQYF.

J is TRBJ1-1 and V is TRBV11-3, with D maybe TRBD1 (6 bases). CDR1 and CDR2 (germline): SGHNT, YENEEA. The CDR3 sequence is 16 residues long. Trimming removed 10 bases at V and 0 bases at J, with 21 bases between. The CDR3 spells CATRQTGFLMNTEAFF. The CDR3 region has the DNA TGTGCCACCCGACAAACAGGGTTTCTAATGAACACTGAAGCTTTCTTT.

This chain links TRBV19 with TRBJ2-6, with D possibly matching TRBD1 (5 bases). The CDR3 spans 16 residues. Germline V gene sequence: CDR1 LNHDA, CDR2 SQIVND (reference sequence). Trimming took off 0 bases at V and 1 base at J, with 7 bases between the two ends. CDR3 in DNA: TGTGCCAGTAGTATAGAAGCAGGGTCTGGGGCCAACGTCCTGACTTTC. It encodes CASSIEAGSGANVLTF.

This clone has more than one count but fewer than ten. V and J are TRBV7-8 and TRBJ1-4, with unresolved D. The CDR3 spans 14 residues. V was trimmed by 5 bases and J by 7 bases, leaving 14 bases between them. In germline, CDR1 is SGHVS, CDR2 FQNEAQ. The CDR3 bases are TGTGCCAGCAGCCCCGGTCGCTCGGGTGAAAAACTGTTTTTT. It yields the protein CASSPGRSGEKLFF.

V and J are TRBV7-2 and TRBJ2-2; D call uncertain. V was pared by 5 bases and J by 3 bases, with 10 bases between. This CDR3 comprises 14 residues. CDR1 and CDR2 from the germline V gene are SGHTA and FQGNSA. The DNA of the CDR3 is TGTGCCAGCAGCCGAGACGGCTACACCGGGGAGCTGTTTTTT. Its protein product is CASSRDGYTGELFF.

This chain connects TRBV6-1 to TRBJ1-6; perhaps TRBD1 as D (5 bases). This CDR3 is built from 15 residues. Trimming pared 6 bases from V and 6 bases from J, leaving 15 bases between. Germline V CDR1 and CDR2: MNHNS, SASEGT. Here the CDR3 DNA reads TGTGCCAGCAGCGGGGGTGTGGGAGGTAATTCACCCCTCCACTTT. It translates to CASSGGVGGNSPLHF.

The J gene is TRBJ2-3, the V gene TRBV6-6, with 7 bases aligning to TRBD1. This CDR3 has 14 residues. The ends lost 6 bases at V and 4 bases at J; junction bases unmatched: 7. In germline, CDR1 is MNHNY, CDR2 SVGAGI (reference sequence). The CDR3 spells CASRAQGYADTQYF. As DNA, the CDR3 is TGTGCCAGCAGAGCACAGGGGTACGCAGATACGCAGTATTTT.

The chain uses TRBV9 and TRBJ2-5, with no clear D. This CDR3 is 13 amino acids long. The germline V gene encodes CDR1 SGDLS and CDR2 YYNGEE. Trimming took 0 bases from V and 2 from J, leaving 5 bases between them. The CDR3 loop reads CASSVGVQETQYF. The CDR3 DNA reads TGTGCCAGCAGCGTAGGGGTTCAAGAGACCCAGTACTTC.

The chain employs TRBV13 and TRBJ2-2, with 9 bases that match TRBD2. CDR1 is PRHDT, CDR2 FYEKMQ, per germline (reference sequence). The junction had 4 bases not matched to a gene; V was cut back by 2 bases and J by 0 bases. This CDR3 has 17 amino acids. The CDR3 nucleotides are TGTGCCAGCAGCTTATGGAGACTAGCGGCGAACACCGGGGAGCTGTTTTTT. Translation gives CASSLWRLAANTGELFF.

CDR3 nucleotide sequence: TGTGCCTGGACTACAGGGCGCTCTGGAAACACCATATATTTT. It yields the protein CAWTTGRSGNTIYF. The chain links TRBV30 to TRBJ1-3; the D gene is possibly TRBD1 (6 bases). Looked up from germline, CDR1 is GTSNPN and CDR2 is SVGIG (reference sequence). CDR3 length: 14 residues. The V end lost 4 bases, the J end lost 0 bases, and 10 bases lay between the germline ends.

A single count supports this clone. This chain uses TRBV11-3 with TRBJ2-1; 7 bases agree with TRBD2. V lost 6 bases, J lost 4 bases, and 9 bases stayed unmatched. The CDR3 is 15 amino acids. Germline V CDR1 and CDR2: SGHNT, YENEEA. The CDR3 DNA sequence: TGTGCCAGCAGTCCTTTGACGGGAGGATACAATGAGCAGTTCTTC. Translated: CASSPLTGGYNEQFF.

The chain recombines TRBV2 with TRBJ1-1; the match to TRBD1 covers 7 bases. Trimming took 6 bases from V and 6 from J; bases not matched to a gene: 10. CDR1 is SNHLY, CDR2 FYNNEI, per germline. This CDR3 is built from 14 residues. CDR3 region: CASSEQGFEAEAFF. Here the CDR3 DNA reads TGTGCCAGCAGCGAACAGGGGTTTGAGGCTGAAGCTTTCTTT.

The CDR3 DNA sequence: TGTGCCAGCAGCGTAGGGGCAGGGGGCTACACTGAAGCTTTCTTT. Its translation is CASSVGAGGYTEAFF. The chain combines TRBV9 with TRBJ1-1; 8 nucleotides agree with TRBD1. The CDR3 runs to 15 residues. Germline lookup yields CDR1 SGDLS and CDR2 YYNGEE. V lost 0 bases to trimming and J lost 3 bases; unmatched junction nucleotides: 4.

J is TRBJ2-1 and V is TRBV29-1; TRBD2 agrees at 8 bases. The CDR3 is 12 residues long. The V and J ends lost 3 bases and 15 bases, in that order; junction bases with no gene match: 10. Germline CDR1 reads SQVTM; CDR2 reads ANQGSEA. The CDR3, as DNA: TGCAGCGTTGATTCAGGGACTAGTTCGCGGTTCTTC. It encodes CSVDSGTSSRFF.

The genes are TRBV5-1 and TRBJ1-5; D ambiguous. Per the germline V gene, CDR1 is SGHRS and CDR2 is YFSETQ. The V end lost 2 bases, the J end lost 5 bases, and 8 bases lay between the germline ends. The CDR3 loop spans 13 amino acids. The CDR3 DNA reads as TGCGCCAGCAGCTTAAGCGTGGATCAGCCCCAGCATTTT. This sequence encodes CASSLSVDQPQHF.

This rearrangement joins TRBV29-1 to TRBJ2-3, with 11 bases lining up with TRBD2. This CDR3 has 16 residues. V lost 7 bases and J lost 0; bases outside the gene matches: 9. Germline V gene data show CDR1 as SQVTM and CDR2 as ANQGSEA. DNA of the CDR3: TGCAGCGCTCTAGGGGGGACTAGCGGAAGCACAGATACGCAGTATTTT. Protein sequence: CSALGGTSGSTDTQYF.

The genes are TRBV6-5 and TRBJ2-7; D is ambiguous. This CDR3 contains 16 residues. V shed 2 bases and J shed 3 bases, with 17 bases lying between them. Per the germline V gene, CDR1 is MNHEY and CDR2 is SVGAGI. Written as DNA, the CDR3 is TGTGCCAGCAGTTACGCCTTCGGTAGGAAACACTACGAGCAGTACTTC. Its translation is CASSYAFGRKHYEQYF.